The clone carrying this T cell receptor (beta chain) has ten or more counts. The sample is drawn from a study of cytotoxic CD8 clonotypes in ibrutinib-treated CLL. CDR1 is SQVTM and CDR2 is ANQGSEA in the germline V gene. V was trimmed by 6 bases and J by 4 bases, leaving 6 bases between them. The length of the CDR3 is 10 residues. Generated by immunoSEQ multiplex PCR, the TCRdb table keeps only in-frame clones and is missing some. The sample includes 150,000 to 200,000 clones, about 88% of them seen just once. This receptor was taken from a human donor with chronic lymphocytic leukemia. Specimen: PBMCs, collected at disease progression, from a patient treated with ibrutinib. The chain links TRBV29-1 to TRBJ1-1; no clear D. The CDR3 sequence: CSVYGTEAFF. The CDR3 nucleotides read TGCAGCGTATACGGCACTGAAGCTTTCTTT.